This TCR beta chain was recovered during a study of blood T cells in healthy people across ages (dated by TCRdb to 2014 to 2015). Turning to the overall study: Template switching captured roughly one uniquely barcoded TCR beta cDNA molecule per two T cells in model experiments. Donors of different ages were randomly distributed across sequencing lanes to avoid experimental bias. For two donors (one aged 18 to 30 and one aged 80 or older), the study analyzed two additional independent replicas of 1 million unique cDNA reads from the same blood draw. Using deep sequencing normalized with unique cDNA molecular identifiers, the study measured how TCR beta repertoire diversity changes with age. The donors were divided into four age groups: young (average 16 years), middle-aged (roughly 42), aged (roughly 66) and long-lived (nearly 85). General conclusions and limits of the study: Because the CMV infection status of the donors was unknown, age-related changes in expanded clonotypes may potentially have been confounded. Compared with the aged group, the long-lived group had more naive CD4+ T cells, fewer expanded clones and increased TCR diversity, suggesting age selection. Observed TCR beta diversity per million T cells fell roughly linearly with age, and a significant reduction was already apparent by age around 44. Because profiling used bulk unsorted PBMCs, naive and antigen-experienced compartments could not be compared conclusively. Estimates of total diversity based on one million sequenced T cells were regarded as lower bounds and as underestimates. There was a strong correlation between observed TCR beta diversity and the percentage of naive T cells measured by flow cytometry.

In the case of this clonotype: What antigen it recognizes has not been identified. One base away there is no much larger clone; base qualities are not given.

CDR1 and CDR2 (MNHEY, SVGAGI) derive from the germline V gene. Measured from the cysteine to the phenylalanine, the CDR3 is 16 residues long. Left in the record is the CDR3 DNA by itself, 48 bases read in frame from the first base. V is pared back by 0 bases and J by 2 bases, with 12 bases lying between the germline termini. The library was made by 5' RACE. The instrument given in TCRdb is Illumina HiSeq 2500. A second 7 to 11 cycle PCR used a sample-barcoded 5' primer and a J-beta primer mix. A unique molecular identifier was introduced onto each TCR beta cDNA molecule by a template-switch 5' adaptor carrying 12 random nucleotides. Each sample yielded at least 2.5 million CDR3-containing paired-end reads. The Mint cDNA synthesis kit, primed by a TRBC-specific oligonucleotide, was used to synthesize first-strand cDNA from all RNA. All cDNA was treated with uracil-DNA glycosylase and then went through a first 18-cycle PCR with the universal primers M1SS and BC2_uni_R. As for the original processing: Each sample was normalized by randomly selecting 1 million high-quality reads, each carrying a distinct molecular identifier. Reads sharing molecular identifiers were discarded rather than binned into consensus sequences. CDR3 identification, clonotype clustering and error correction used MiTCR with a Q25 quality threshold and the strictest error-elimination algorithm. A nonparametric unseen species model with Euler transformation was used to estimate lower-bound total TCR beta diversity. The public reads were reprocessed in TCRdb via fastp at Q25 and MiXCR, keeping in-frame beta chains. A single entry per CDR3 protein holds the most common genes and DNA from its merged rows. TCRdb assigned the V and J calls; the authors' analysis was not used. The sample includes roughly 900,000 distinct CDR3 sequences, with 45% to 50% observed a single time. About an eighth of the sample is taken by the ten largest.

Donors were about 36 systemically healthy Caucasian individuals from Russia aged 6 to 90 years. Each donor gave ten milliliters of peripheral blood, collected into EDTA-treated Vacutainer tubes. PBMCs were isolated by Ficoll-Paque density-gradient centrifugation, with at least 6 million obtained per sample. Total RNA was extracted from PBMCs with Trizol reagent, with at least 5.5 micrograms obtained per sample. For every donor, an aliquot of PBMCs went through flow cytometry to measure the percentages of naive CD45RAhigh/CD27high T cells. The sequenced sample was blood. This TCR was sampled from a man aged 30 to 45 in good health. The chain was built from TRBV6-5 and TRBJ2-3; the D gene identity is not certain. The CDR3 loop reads CASSYSSLRYTDTQYF. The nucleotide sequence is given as TGTGCCAGCAGTTACTCTTCTTTGCGTTACACAGATACGCAGTATTTT.